This T cell receptor (beta chain) stems from a study of blood T cell repertoires in COVID-19. Assay used: immunoSEQ multiplex PCR; TCRdb lists only in-frame clones, some missing. Of about 130,000 clones listed, approximately 85% are singletons. This CDR3 region has 15 residues. J gave up 4 bases and V 5 bases, and 12 bases lay outside the gene matches. Germline assignment: CDR1 SGHDT and CDR2 YYEEEE. The source of this sequence is a human donor in a cohort sampled during active COVID-19. Sequenced sample: peripheral blood. V gene TRBV5-6 combines with J gene TRBJ2-7, with 7 positions matching TRBD2. This CDR3 is CASSADLSGTYEQYV. As DNA, the CDR3 is TGTGCCAGCAGTGCCGATTTGAGCGGGACTTACGAGCAGTACGTC.